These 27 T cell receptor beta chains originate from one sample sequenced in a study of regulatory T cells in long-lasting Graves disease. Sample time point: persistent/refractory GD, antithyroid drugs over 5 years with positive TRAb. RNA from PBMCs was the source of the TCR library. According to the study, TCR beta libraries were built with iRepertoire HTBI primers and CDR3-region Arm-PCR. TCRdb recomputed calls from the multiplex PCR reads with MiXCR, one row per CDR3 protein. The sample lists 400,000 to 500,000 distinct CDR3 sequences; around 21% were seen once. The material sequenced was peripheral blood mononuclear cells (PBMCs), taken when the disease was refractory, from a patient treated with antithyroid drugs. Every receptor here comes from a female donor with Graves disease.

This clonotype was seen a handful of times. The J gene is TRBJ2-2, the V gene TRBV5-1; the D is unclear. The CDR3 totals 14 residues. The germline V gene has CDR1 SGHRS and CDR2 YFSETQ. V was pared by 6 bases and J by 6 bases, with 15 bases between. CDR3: CASMKCCSAGELFF. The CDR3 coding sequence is TGCGCCAGCATGAAATGTTGTTCAGCCGGGGAGCTGTTTTTT.

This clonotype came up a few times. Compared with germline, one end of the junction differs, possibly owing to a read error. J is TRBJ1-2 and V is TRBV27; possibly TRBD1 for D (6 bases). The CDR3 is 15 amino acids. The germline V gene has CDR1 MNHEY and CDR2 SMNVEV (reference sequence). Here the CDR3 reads CASSLAAGAKYGYTF. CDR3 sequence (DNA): TGTGCCAGCAGCTTGGCGGCAGGGGCTAAGTATGGCTACACCTTC.

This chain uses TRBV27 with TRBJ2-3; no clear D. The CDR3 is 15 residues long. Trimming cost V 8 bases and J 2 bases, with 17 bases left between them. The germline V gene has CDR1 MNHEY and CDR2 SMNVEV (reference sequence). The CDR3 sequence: CASRSGQDHTDTQYF. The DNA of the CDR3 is TGTGCCAGCCGCTCCGGTCAGGACCACACAGATACGCAGTATTTT.

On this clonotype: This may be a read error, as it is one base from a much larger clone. The CDR3 protein is CASSLGNRASPPHF. The CDR3 region has the DNA TGTGCCAGCAGCCTCGGGAATCGGGCTTCACCCCCCCACTTT. The chain has TRBV7-9 and TRBJ1-6, with unresolved D. Germline V CDR1 and CDR2: SEHNR, FQNEAQ (reference sequence). The CDR3 has 14 residues.

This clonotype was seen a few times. In nucleotides, the CDR3 is TGTGCCACCAGCAGAGAGACAGCAACTAATGAAAAACTGTTTTTT. This gives the protein CATSRETATNEKLFF. V is TRBV15 and J is TRBJ1-4; tentative D call: TRBD1 (5 bases). The CDR3 totals 15 residues. V was shortened by 0 bases and J by 0 bases, with 5 bases between the two germline ends. Germline values: CDR1 LNHNV, CDR2 YYDKDF (reference sequence).

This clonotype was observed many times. The CDR3 DNA follows: TGTGCCACCAAAGGAGCCTCTGACGGCGAGCAGTACTTC. Its translation is CATKGASDGEQYF. V and J are TRBV24-1 and TRBJ2-7; D gene uncertain. CDR3 length: 13 residues. Per the germline V gene, CDR1 is KGHDR and CDR2 is SFDVKD. The germline V and J ends were trimmed by 8 bases and 6 bases, with 16 bases remaining between them.

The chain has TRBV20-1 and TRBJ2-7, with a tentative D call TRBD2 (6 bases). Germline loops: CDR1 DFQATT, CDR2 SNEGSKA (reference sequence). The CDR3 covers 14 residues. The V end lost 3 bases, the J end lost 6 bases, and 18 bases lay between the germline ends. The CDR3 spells CSASHLASSIEQYF. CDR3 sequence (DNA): TGCAGTGCTAGTCATCTAGCGAGTTCTATCGAGCAGTACTTC.

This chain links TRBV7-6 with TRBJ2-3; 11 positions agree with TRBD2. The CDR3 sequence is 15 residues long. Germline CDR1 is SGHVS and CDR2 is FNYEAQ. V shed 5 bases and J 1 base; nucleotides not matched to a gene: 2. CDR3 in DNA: TGTGCCAGCAGCCCACTAGCGGGGGGCACAGATACGCAGTATTTT. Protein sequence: CASSPLAGGTDTQYF.

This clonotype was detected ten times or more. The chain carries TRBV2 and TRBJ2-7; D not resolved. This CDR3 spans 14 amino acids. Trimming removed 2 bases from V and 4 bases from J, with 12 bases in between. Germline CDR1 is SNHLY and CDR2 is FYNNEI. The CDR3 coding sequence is TGTGCCAGCAGTGAAACGGTCTTATATTACGAGCAGTACTTC. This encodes CASSETVLYYEQYF.

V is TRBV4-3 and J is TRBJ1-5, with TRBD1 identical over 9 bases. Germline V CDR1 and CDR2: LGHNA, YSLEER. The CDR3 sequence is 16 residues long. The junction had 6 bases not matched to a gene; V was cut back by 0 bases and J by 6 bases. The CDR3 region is CASSQDNRGRGQPQHF. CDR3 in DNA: TGCGCCAGCAGCCAAGACAACAGGGGGCGAGGTCAGCCCCAGCATTTT.

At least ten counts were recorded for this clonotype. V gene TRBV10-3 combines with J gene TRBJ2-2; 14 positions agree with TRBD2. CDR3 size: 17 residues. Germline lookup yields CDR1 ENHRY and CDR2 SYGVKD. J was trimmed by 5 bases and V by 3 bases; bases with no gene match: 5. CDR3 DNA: TGTGCCATCAGTGACGGACTAGCGGGAGGAGGGACCGGGGAGCTGTTTTTT. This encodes CAISDGLAGGGTGELFF.

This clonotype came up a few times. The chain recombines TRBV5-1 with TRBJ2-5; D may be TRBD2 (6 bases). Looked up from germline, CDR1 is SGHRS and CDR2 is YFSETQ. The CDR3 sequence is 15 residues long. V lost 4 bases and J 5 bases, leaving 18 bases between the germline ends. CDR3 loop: CASSPWDRAGETQYF. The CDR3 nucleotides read TGCGCCAGCAGCCCATGGGACCGGGCGGGGGAGACCCAGTACTTC. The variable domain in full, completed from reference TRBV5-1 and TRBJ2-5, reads KAGVTQTPRYLIKTRGQQVTLSCSPISGHRSVSWYQQTPGQGLQFLFEYFSETQRNKGNFPGRFSGRQFSNSRSEMNVSTLELGDSALYLCASSPWDRAGETQYFGPGTRLLVL.

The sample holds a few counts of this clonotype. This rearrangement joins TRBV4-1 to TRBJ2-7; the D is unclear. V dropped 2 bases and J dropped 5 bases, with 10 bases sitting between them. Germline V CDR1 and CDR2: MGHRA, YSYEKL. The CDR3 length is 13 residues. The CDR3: CASSQPDAHEQYF. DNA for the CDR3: TGCGCCAGCAGCCAACCAGACGCCCACGAGCAGTACTTC.

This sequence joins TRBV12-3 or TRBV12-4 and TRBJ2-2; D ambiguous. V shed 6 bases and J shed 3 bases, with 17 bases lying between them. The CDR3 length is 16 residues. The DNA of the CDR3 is TGTGCCAGCAGCGTAGATCCTAGTCTGCACACCGGGGAGCTGTTTTTT. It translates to CASSVDPSLHTGELFF.

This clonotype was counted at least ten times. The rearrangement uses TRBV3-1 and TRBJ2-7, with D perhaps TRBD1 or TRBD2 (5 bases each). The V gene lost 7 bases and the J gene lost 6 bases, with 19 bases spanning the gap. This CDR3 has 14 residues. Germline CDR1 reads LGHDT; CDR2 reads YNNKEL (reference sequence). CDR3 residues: CASTPGTAPGEQYF. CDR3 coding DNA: TGTGCCAGCACCCCCGGGACCGCTCCGGGCGAGCAGTACTTC.

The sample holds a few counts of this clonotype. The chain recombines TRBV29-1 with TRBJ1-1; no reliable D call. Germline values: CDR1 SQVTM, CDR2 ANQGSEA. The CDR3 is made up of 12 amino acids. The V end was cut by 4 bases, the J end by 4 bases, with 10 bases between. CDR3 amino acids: CSVGFGSTEAFF. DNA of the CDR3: TGCAGCGTTGGGTTCGGGAGCACTGAAGCTTTCTTT.

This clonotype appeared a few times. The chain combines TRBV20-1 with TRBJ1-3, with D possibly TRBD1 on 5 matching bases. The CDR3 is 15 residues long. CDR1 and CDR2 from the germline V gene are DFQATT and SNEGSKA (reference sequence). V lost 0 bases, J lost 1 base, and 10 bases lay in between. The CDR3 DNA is TGCAGTGCTAGAGATCGGGGGGGTTCTGGAAACACCATATATTTT. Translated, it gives CSARDRGGSGNTIYF.

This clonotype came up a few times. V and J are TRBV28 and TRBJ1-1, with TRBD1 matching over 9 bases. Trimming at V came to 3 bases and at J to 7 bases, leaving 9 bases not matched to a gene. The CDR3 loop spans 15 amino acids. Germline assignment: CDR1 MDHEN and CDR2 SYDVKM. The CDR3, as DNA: TGTGCCAGCAGTTTTGGAACAGGGGGCAACGATGAAGCTTTCTTT. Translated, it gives CASSFGTGGNDEAFF.

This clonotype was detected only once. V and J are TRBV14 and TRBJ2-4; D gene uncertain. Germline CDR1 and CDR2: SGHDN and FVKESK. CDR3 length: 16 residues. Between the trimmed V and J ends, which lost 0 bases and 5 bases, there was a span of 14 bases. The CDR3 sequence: CASSQDQRVGQNIQYF. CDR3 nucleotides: TGTGCCAGCAGCCAAGATCAAAGGGTCGGTCAAAACATTCAGTACTTC.

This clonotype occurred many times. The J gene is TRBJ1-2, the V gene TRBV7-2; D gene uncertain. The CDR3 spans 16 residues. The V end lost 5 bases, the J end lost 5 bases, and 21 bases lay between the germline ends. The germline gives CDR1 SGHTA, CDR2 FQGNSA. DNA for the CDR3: TGTGCCAGCAGCCCCGATCTCGTCGGGATTAGTTATGGCTACACCTTC. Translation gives CASSPDLVGISYGYTF.

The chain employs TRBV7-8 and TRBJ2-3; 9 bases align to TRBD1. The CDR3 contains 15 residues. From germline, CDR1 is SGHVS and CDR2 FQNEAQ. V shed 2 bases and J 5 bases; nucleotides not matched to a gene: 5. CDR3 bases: TGTGCCAGCAGCTTACTTATGGACAGGGGAGATACGCAGTATTTT. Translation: CASSLLMDRGDTQYF.

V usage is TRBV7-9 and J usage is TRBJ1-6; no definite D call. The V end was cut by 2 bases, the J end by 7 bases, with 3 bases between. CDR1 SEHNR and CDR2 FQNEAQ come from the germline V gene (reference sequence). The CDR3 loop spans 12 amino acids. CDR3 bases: TGTGCCAGCAGCTTAACGAATTCACCCCTCCACTTT. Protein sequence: CASSLTNSPLHF. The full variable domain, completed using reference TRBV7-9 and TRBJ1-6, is DTGVSQNPRHKITKRGQNVTFRCDPISEHNRLYWYRQTLGQGPEFLTYFQNEAQLEKSRLLSDRFSAERPKGSFSTLEIQRTEQGDSAMYLCASSLTNSPLHFGNGTRLTVT.

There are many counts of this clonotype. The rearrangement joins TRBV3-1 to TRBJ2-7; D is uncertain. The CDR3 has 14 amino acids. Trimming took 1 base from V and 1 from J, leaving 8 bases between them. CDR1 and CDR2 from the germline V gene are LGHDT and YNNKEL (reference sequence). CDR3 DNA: TGTGCCAGCAGCCAAGTAATGACATCCTACGAGCAGTACTTC. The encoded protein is CASSQVMTSYEQYF.

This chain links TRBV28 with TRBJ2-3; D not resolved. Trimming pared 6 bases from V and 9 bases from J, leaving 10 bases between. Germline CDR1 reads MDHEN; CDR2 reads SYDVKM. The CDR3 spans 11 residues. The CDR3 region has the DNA TGTGCCAGCAGCCCAAAGGTCACGCAGTATTTT. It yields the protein CASSPKVTQYF. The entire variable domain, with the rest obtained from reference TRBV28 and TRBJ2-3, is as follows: DVKVTQSSRYLVKRTGEKVFLECVQDMDHENMFWYRQDPGLGLRLIYFSYDVKMKEKGDIPEGYSVSREKKERFSLILESASTNQTSMYLCASSPKVTQYFGPGTRLTVL.

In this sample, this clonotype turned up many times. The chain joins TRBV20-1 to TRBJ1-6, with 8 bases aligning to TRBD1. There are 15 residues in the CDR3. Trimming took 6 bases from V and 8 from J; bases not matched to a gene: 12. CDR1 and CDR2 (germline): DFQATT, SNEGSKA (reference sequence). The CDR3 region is CSAPNRGSWDSPLHF. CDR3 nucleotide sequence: TGCAGTGCGCCAAACAGGGGGAGTTGGGATTCACCCCTCCACTTT.

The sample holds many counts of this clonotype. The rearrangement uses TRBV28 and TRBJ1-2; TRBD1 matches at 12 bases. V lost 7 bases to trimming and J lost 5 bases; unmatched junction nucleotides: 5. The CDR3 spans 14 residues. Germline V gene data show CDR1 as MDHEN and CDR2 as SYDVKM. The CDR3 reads CASTAGQGAYGYTF. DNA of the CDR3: TGTGCCAGCACCGCGGGACAGGGGGCTTATGGCTACACCTTC.

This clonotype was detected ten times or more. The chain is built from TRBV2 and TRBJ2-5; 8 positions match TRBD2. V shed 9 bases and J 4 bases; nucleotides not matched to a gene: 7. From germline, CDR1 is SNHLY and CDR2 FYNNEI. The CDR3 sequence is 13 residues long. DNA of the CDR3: TGTGCCAGTAAAGCGGGAGTTAGAGAGACCCAGTACTTC. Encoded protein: CASKAGVRETQYF.